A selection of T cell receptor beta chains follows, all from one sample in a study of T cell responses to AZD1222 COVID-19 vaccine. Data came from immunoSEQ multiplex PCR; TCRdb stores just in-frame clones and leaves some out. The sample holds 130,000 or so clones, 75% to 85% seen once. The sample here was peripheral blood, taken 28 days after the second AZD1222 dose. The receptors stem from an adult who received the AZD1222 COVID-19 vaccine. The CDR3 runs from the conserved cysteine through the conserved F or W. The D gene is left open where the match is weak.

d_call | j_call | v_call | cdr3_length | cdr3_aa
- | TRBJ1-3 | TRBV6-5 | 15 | CATDPGRSSGNTIYF
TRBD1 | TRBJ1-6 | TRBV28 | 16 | CASKITGAAYNSPLHF
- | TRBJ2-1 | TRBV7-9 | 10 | CASSYNEQFF
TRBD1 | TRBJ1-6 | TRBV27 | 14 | CASSPRGHNSPLHF
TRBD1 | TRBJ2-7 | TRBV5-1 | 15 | CASSTQTGKSHEQYF
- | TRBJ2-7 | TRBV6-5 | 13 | CASSYSGIDEQYF
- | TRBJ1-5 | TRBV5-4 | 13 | CASSGDVSGPQHF
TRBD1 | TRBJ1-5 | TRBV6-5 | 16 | CASSYKAGGSNQPQHF
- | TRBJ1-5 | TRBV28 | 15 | CASSLESNSNQPQHF
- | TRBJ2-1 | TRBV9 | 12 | CASSVARDEQFF
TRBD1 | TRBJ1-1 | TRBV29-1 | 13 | CSVEGQGFTEAFF
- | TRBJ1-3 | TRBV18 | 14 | CASSPAQAGNTIYF
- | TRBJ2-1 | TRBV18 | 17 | CASSGVGSPNSYNEQFF
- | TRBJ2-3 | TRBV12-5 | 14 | CASGSAVTRTPQYF
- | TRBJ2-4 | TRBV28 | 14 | CASSFEGAKNIQYF
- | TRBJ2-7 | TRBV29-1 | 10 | CSVGVNEQYF
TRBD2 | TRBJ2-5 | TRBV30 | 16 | CAWSRRTSGGQETQYF
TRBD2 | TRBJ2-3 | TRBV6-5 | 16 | CASSYSAGATSGTQYF
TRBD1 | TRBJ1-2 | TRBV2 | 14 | CASSEAGQGSGYTF
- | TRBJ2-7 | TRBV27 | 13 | CASSSPRGYEQYF
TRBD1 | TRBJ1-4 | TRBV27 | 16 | CASSLGTTGANEKLFF
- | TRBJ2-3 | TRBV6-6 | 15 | CASSYGGARTDTQYF
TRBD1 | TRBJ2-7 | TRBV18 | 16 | CASSPRDRASSYEQYF